This TCR beta chain was profiled in a study of blood T cell repertoires in COVID-19. Turning to the study itself: Samples taken during acute and convalescent COVID-19 were collected in the United States, Italy and Spain. Nucleic acid was either cDNA or gDNA, and it came from T cells, B-cell-depleted T cells, or PBMCs.

CDR1 is SGHTA, CDR2 FQGNSA, per germline. The CDR3 has 16 residues. Trimming removed 1 base from V and 0 bases from J, with 13 bases in between. Per the original methods: From reference gene primer amplification, estimates of nucleated cell counts were derived. Repertoires were generated with immunoSEQ multiplex PCR, while TCRdb's copy carries only in-frame clones and drops some. D and trimming come from the DNA, and the V and J calls and clone size come from that table. This repertoire shows roughly 95,000 clones, about nine tenths found once; its top ten account for 3.5% to 4%. The rearrangement uses TRBV7-2 and TRBJ2-7, with D tentatively TRBD2 (5 bases). The sequencing input was peripheral blood. This TCR was recovered from a woman in her forties or fifties in a cohort sampled during active COVID-19. CDR3 region: CASSLVSRRSSYEQYF. The CDR3 DNA reads TGTGCCAGCAGCTTAGTTTCGCGGAGGAGCTCCTACGAGCAGTACTTC. The whole variable domain, filled in from reference TRBV7-2 and TRBJ2-7, reads GAGVSQSPSNKVTEKGKDVELRCDPISGHTALYWYRQSLGQGLEFLIYFQGNSAPDKSGLPSDRFSAERTGGSVSTLTIQRTQQEDSAVYLCASSLVSRRSSYEQYFGPGTRLTVT.